This TCR beta chain was profiled in a study of early T cells in non-severe SARS-CoV-2 infection (TCRdb year 2021). Broadly, across the study: Bulk RNA from unsorted whole blood was used for TCR sequencing, so alpha and beta chains could not be paired. Summary of the overall study and its limitations: VDJdb matching was skewed toward anti-spike CD8 responses and likely underestimated virus-specific expansions, missing private and CD4 specificities.

The library was generated by 5' RACE. The sequencer was a NextSeq 500. In the TCR library protocol, unique molecular identifiers were attached to individual cDNA molecules to correct for PCR bias and sequencing error. Both TCR alpha and beta chains were sequenced, and tight co-correlation was observed between alpha and beta sequence abundances in each sample. In the original analysis: Decombinator V4 was used to annotate TCR sequences for V gene, J gene and CDR3. TCRs were defined as expanded if a significant change between any two time points was detected under a Poisson model with p below 0.0001. TCR abundances were normalised to the total number of TCRs sequenced per sample and were expressed as counts per million. MAIT TCRs were defined by TRAV1-2 paired with TRAJ12, TRAJ20 or TRAJ33, and iNKT TCRs by TRAV10 paired with TRAJ18. VDJdb, accessed 1 November 2021, was searched for CMV, EBV and SARS-CoV-2 annotated TCRs, with TCRs annotated for multiple antigens excluded. TCRdb itself trimmed the public reads at Q25 with fastp, ran MiXCR and retained productive beta chains. Each entry is one CDR3 protein sequence, shown with its most common DNA and genes. These V and J calls derive from TCRdb rather than the authors' analysis. In this sample the table shows 90,000 to 120,000 distinct CDR3 sequences, approximately 12% of which occur a single time. The ten largest clones capture about 7.6% of the sample.

V is cut by 5 bases and J by 4 bases, and the space between the germline ends is 11 bases. Including cysteine and phenylalanine, the CDR3 has 14 amino acids. Only the CDR3 part of the read is kept: 42 bases, read in frame from the first base. From a lookup of the germline V gene, CDR1 and CDR2 are SGHVS and FNYEAQ. This was a case-control study nested in a cohort of healthcare workers in London, UK, who had nasopharyngeal swab PCR tests and blood samples taken every week. Healthcare workers were enrolled in the week of the UK lockdown, from 23 to 31 March 2020, and were followed every week for up to 16 weeks. This clonotype was detected only a few times. Its antigen is unknown. Base qualities were left out, and no much larger clone turns up one base away.

The sample comprised whole blood. The source of this sequence is an adult who was a healthcare worker with PCR-confirmed SARS-CoV-2 infection or an uninfected control (not recorded which). The V gene is TRBV7-6 and the J gene is TRBJ2-2; the D gene is not confidently resolved. The CDR3 region has the sequence CASSPTIGTGELFF. The nucleotides are TGTGCCAGCAGCCCTACGATCGGCACCGGGGAGCTGTTTTTT.